This T cell receptor (beta chain) appears in the sequencing data of a study of blood T cell repertoires in COVID-19. In the authors' workflow: Amplification of reference gene primers provided the estimated nucleated cell counts. Measured with immunoSEQ multiplex PCR; TCRdb has only the in-frame clones, and not every one. Clone size and V and J calls were adopted from that table, with D and trimming inferred from the DNA. The repertoire holds about 170,000 clones, around nine tenths seen once, with around 2.1% in the top ten. Germline V gene sequence: CDR1 GTSNPN, CDR2 SVGIG (reference sequence). The CDR3 covers 12 residues. V was cut by 2 bases and J by 3 bases, with 7 bases left in between.

Specimen: peripheral blood. This rearrangement joins TRBV30 to TRBJ2-5, with D hard to call. The source of this sequence is a man over 45 who had recovered from COVID-19. CDR3 nucleotides: TGTGCCTGGAGTCCCGTCGAAGAGACCCAGTACTTC. Residues: CAWSPVEETQYF. Based on the CDR3 plus reference TRBV30 and TRBJ2-5, the full variable domain is SQTIHQWPATLVQPVGSPLSLECTVEGTSNPNLYWYRQAAGRGLQLLFYSVGIGQISSEVPQNLSASRPQDRQFILSSKKLLLSDSGFYLCAWSPVEETQYFGPGTRLLVL.